These 32 T cell receptor beta chains were all obtained from the same sample, sequenced in a study of T cell responses to AZD1222 COVID-19 vaccine. Profiling relied on immunoSEQ multiplex PCR, and the TCRdb table lists in-frame clones only, not all of them. The sample holds tens of thousands of clones, 70% to 90% seen once. The material sequenced was peripheral blood, taken on day 0 of AZD1222 vaccination. These receptors all stem from an adult in good health.

Concerning this clone itself: Other DNA sequences in this specimen translate into the identical CDR3. V gene TRBV5-6 combines with J gene TRBJ2-1; tentative D call: TRBD1 (5 bases). V was clipped by 0 bases and J by 2 bases, with 9 bases between them. From germline, CDR1 is SGHDT and CDR2 YYEEEE. This CDR3 has 15 amino acids. This chain's CDR3 is CASSLGTGAYNEQFF. The CDR3 coding sequence is TGTGCCAGCAGCTTGGGTACAGGAGCCTACAATGAGCAGTTCTTC. Combining the CDR3 with reference TRBV5-6 and TRBJ2-1 gives the whole variable domain DAGVTQSPTHLIKTRGQQVTLRCSPKSGHDTVSWYQQALGQGPQFIFQYYEEEERQRGNFPDRFSGHQFPNYSSELNVNALLLGDSALYLCASSLGTGAYNEQFFGPGTRLTVL.

The genes are TRBV7-2 and TRBJ1-1; 12 bases agree with TRBD1. J lost 4 bases, V lost 5 bases, and 2 bases had no gene match. The germline gives CDR1 SGHTA, CDR2 FQGNSA. This CDR3 spans 14 amino acids. The CDR3 protein is CASSGGQGATEAFF. Written as DNA, the CDR3 is TGTGCCAGCAGCGGGGGACAGGGGGCCACTGAAGCTTTCTTT.

The chain joins TRBV7-2 to TRBJ2-1, with 12 positions matching TRBD2. In germline, CDR1 is SGHTA, CDR2 FQGNSA. The ends lost 1 base at V and 9 bases at J; junction bases unmatched: 4. This CDR3 is built from 15 residues. CDR3 bases: TGTGCCAGCAGCTTAGAACTAGCGGGGGGTGGTGAGCAGTTCTTC. This translates into CASSLELAGGGEQFF.

The chain is built from TRBV24-1 and TRBJ1-2, with no clear D. V was pared by 0 bases and J by 8 bases, with 9 bases between. Germline V gene sequence: CDR1 KGHDR, CDR2 SFDVKD. This CDR3 contains 13 residues. The CDR3 loop reads CATSDLSITGYTF. DNA of the CDR3: TGTGCCACCAGTGATTTGAGCATTACGGGCTACACCTTC.

The chain has TRBV11-2 and TRBJ1-6, with D perhaps TRBD1 (5 bases). V was clipped by 1 base and J by 10 bases, with 17 bases between them. Germline assignment: CDR1 SGHAT and CDR2 FQNNGV. The CDR3 is 16 residues long. The CDR3 region is CASSLVVIGGTSPLHF. CDR3 DNA: TGTGCCAGCAGCTTAGTAGTTATCGGGGGAACATCACCCCTCCACTTT.

The V and J genes are TRBV28 and TRBJ2-1, with 8 bases aligning to TRBD2. Per the germline V gene, CDR1 is MDHEN and CDR2 is SYDVKM. The J segment lost 9 bases and the V segment lost 2 bases, leaving 3 bases of the junction unmatched. The CDR3 extends over 13 amino acids. CDR3 sequence reads: CASSLGTSGEQFF. CDR3 nucleotides: TGTGCCAGCAGTTTAGGGACTAGTGGTGAGCAGTTCTTC.

This rearrangement joins TRBV5-4 to TRBJ2-7; a weak D match, TRBD1 (6 bases). Trimming pared 2 bases from V and 0 bases from J, leaving 12 bases between. Looked up from germline, CDR1 is SGHNT and CDR2 is YYREEE (reference sequence). The CDR3 has 15 residues. The CDR3 sequence is CASSFPDSSSYEQYF. In DNA form, the CDR3 reads TGTGCCAGCAGCTTCCCGGACAGCAGCTCCTACGAGCAGTACTTC.

The chain couples TRBV11-2 to TRBJ2-2; D gene ambiguous. Trimming took 2 bases from V and 7 from J, leaving 17 bases between them. This CDR3 comprises 16 residues. Germline CDR1 reads SGHAT; CDR2 reads FQNNGV. The chain's CDR3 is CASSLRRIELGGELFF. The CDR3 coding sequence is TGTGCCAGCAGCTTACGCAGGATTGAACTGGGCGGGGAGCTGTTTTTT.

The sample holds a few counts of this clone. The J gene is TRBJ1-2, the V gene TRBV11-3; D is ambiguous. The germline V gene has CDR1 SGHNT and CDR2 YENEEA. With 0 bases removed from V and 8 bases from J, the gap between germline ends came to 7 bases. The CDR3 contains 12 residues. The CDR3 DNA follows: TGTGCCAGCAGCTTAGACGGGGAAGGCTACACCTTC. This encodes CASSLDGEGYTF.

This clone has only one observation. This chain uses TRBV10-2 with TRBJ2-2; D perhaps matches TRBD1 (7 bases). The CDR3 length is 17 residues. Germline values: CDR1 WSHSY, CDR2 SAAADI. The V end was cut by 2 bases, the J end by 2 bases, with 15 bases between. DNA of the CDR3: TGCGCCAGCAGTGAGGGATACAGGGGACTTAACACCGGGGAGCTGTTTTTT. This translates into CASSEGYRGLNTGELFF.

The CDR3 protein is CASSQGTGVDEQYF. CDR3 coding DNA: TGTGCCAGCAGCCAAGGAACAGGGGTGGACGAGCAGTACTTC. The V and J genes are TRBV3-1 (or the pseudogene TRBV3-2) and TRBJ2-7, with 7 bases identical to TRBD1. V was pared by 1 base and J by 5 bases, with 5 bases of the junction left unmatched. The CDR3 has 14 residues. Germline V gene lookup returns CDR1 LGHDT and CDR2 YNNKEL (reference sequence).

The chain employs TRBV7-2 and TRBJ1-2; 9 bases line up with TRBD1. The length of the CDR3 is 13 residues. Germline-derived CDR1 and CDR2 are SGHTA and FQGNSA. The V and J ends lost 1 base and 10 bases, in that order; junction bases with no gene match: 4. The CDR3 nucleotides are TGTGCCAGCAGCTTAGGGGACAGGGTAGACTACACCTTC. This translates into CASSLGDRVDYTF.

V gene TRBV2 combines with J gene TRBJ1-5, with 9 bases aligning to TRBD1. V shed 6 bases, J shed 4 bases, and the junction held 7 bases outside the gene matches. This CDR3 has 15 residues. From germline, CDR1 is SNHLY and CDR2 FYNNEI. The CDR3 protein is CASSEYRGQNQPQHF. In DNA form, the CDR3 reads TGTGCCAGCAGCGAATACAGGGGGCAAAATCAGCCCCAGCATTTT. Using reference TRBV2 and TRBJ1-5 for the parts outside the CDR3, the full variable domain is EPEVTQTPSHQVTQMGQEVILRCVPISNHLYFYWYRQILGQKVEFLVSFYNNEISEKSEIFDDQFSVERPDGSNFTLKIRSTKLEDSAMYFCASSEYRGQNQPQHFGDGTRLSIL.

The CDR3 bases are TGTGCCAGCAGCCAAGGGACAGGGGGCTTTAGCGAGCAGTACTTC. Translated: CASSQGTGGFSEQYF. The gene calls are TRBV3-1 (or the pseudogene TRBV3-2) and TRBJ2-7; TRBD1 matches 11 bases. CDR3 length equals 15 residues. The V segment lost 1 base and the J segment 6 bases; nucleotides outside the gene matches: 5. CDR1 and CDR2 from the germline V gene are LGHDT and YNNKEL (reference sequence).

J is TRBJ2-1 and V is TRBV18; possible D gene TRBD1, 5 bases. The V end lost 2 bases, the J end lost 5 bases, and 13 bases lay between the germline ends. Germline loops: CDR1 KGHSH, CDR2 LQKENI. The CDR3 totals 15 residues. CDR3 region: CASSPVLTGNNEQFF. The CDR3 DNA reads TGTGCCAGCTCACCAGTCCTTACAGGAAACAATGAGCAGTTCTTC.

The J gene is TRBJ1-1, the V gene TRBV3-1 (or the pseudogene TRBV3-2); 7 bases fit TRBD1. CDR3 length: 15 amino acids. Trimming at V came to 4 bases and at J to 3 bases, leaving 8 bases not matched to a gene. CDR1 is LGHDT and CDR2 is YNNKEL in the germline V gene (reference sequence). CDR3 DNA sequence: TGTGCCAGCAGCCCCACCGGGACAGATGACACTGAAGCTTTCTTT. Translated, it gives CASSPTGTDDTEAFF.

This sequence joins TRBV30 and TRBJ1-2; TRBD1 agrees at 7 bases. Germline trimming cut 0 bases from V and 7 bases from J; bases unmatched to any gene: 5. Germline values: CDR1 GTSNPN, CDR2 SVGIG (reference sequence). This CDR3 has 13 residues. The CDR3 DNA reads as TGTGCCTGGAGTGTAGAGGGGGCGCGTGGCTACACCTTC. It translates to CAWSVEGARGYTF.

This clone came up once. The chain links TRBV4-2 to TRBJ2-3; 7 nucleotides match TRBD1. The ends lost 0 bases at V and 0 bases at J; junction bases unmatched: 6. There are 17 residues in the CDR3. The germline gives CDR1 LGHNA, CDR2 YNFKEQ. For the CDR3, the DNA is TGTGCCAGCAGCCAAGAAGGGGGCCCTGCTAGCACAGATACGCAGTATTTT. Translating it yields CASSQEGGPASTDTQYF.

This clone was picked up one time. The genes are TRBV9 and TRBJ2-2, with D maybe TRBD2 (6 bases). Trimming left V 1 base short and J 5 bases short, with 12 bases between. This CDR3 is built from 15 residues. Looked up from germline, CDR1 is SGDLS and CDR2 is YYNGEE. CDR3 amino acids: CASSVRGVGTGELFF. DNA for the CDR3: TGTGCCAGCAGCGTACGCGGGGTGGGGACCGGGGAGCTGTTTTTT.

There are a few counts of this clone. In nucleotides, the CDR3 is TGTGCCAGCAGCTTCGCCGCAGGCTATGGCTACACCTTC. Translating it yields CASSFAAGYGYTF. The V gene is TRBV7-2, the J gene TRBJ1-2; D not certain. The ends were cut back, 3 bases at V and 4 bases at J, with 9 bases in the middle. The CDR3 length is 13 residues. Germline CDR1 SGHTA, CDR2 FQGNSA.

This clone was picked up one time. The chain couples TRBV10-3 to TRBJ2-7, with a possible D match to TRBD2 (5 bases). CDR1 is ENHRY, CDR2 SYGVKD, per germline. The CDR3 loop spans 13 amino acids. Deletions cut 2 bases from V and 0 bases from J, with 5 bases between. CDR3 loop: CAISEAGSYEQYF. DNA of the CDR3: TGTGCCATCAGTGAGGCGGGCTCCTACGAGCAGTACTTC.

The rearrangement joins TRBV6-5 to TRBJ2-1; D may correspond to TRBD1 or TRBD2 (5 bases each). The CDR3 is made up of 12 amino acids. The germline V gene encodes CDR1 MNHEY and CDR2 SVGAGI. Trimming left V 6 bases short and J 10 bases short, with 13 bases between. The CDR3 DNA follows: TGTGCCAGCAGCGGGGACGAAGAGGAGCAGTTCTTC. Protein product: CASSGDEEEQFF.

This chain links TRBV5-5 with TRBJ2-7; D not certain. The V end was cut by 6 bases, the J end by 4 bases, with 23 bases between. The CDR3 has 16 residues. Germline CDR1 reads SGHKS; CDR2 reads YYEKEE (reference sequence). For the CDR3, the DNA is TGTGCCAGCACTACCCAAGCCGCGCCCGCAGTGTACGAGCAGTACTTC. Protein: CASTTQAAPAVYEQYF. Full variable domain (remainder filled in from reference TRBV5-5 and TRBJ2-7): DAGVTQSPTHLIKTRGQQVTLRCSPISGHKSVSWYQQVLGQGPQFIFQYYEKEERGRGNFPDRFSARQFPNYSSELNVNALLLGDSALYLCASTTQAAPAVYEQYFGPGTRLTVT.

CDR3 loop: CASRGQGGPYEQYF. In DNA, the CDR3 is TGTGCCAGCAGAGGACAGGGTGGTCCCTACGAGCAGTACTTC. This chain links TRBV7-2 with TRBJ2-7, with TRBD1 matching over 8 bases. The CDR3 is made up of 14 amino acids. The germline CDR1 and CDR2 sequences are SGHTA and FQGNSA. Trimming removed 6 bases from V and 2 bases from J; junction bases left unmatched: 6.

The chain links TRBV6-5 to TRBJ1-2, with D maybe TRBD1 (6 bases). CDR1 is MNHEY and CDR2 is SVGAGI in the germline V gene. The CDR3 is made up of 11 amino acids. Trimming took 5 bases from V and 8 from J, leaving 9 bases between them. CDR3 coding DNA: TGTGCCAGCAGTCCGGGGGCGGGCTACACCTTC. As protein: CASSPGAGYTF.

This clone has more than one count but fewer than ten. This chain links TRBV12-3 or TRBV12-4 with TRBJ1-5; TRBD1 aligns across 7 bases. With V trimmed by 5 bases and J by 8 bases, 6 bases remained unmatched. The CDR3 length is 13 residues. In nucleotides, the CDR3 is TGTGCCAGCAGTGATAACAGGGGTAAGCCCCAGCATTTT. Residues: CASSDNRGKPQHF.

J is TRBJ2-7 and V is TRBV11-2; TRBD1 agrees at 8 bases. Germline values: CDR1 SGHAT, CDR2 FQNNGV. V shed 5 bases, J shed 2 bases, and the junction held 8 bases outside the gene matches. CDR3 length: 15 residues. The DNA for the CDR3 is TGTGCCAGCAGCGCCGCCGGGACAGGAACCTACGAGCAGTACTTC. Protein sequence: CASSAAGTGTYEQYF.

The rearrangement links TRBV5-1 to TRBJ1-1; no firm D call. V was clipped by 7 bases and J by 2 bases, with 15 bases between them. The CDR3 covers 14 residues. Germline lookup yields CDR1 SGHRS and CDR2 YFSETQ. The chain's CDR3 is CASVLSAANTEAFF. CDR3 DNA sequence: TGCGCCAGCGTTCTGTCGGCAGCCAACACTGAAGCTTTCTTT.

The chain joins TRBV5-1 to TRBJ1-2; TRBD1 agrees at 7 bases. Germline V gene sequence: CDR1 SGHRS, CDR2 YFSETQ. The V and J ends lost 5 bases and 4 bases, in that order; junction bases with no gene match: 11. There are 15 residues in the CDR3. CDR3 sequence: CASRGQGVDTYGYTF. In nucleotides, the CDR3 is TGCGCCAGCAGAGGGCAGGGGGTCGATACCTATGGCTACACCTTC.

The chain recombines TRBV28 with TRBJ2-7; 9 bases agree with TRBD1. The CDR3 sequence is 16 residues long. Germline V gene sequence: CDR1 MDHEN, CDR2 SYDVKM. V lost 4 bases to trimming and J lost 3 bases; unmatched junction nucleotides: 10. CDR3: CASSSPGQGTNYEQYF. The CDR3 DNA reads TGTGCCAGCAGTTCGCCGGGACAGGGAACAAACTACGAGCAGTACTTC.

The chain carries TRBV6-2 or TRBV6-3 and TRBJ1-1; 10 nucleotides match TRBD1. V gave up 3 bases and J gave up 5 bases; unmatched junction bases: 9. The CDR3 length is 16 residues. The V gene's germline CDR1 is MNHEY and CDR2 SVGEGT. The chain's CDR3 is CASSYNRDRGSTEAFF. As DNA, the CDR3 is TGTGCCAGCAGTTATAACCGGGACAGGGGTAGTACTGAAGCTTTCTTT.

The chain joins TRBV7-9 to TRBJ1-1, with 8 bases fitting TRBD1. Germline V CDR1 and CDR2: SEHNR, FQNEAQ (reference sequence). Trimming removed 1 base from V and 3 bases from J; junction bases left unmatched: 1. There are 14 residues in the CDR3. CDR3 nucleotide sequence: TGTGCCAGCAGCTTAGGGACAGGGTACACTGAAGCTTTCTTT. Protein sequence: CASSLGTGYTEAFF.